Following are 3 T cell receptor beta chains from one sample sequenced in a study of vaccination and CD4 T cells after COVID-19. Treatment indicated: 10-day PBMC culture with coronavirus spike peptide pools or control peptides (ViraFEST assay). Sequenced with the Oncomine TCR Beta short-read assay was DNA taken from cultured CD4+ T cells. TCRdb itself ran the PCR reads through MiXCR, one entry per CDR3 protein. The table records 13,000 to 15,000 distinct CDR3 sequences, approximately 50% of them present only once. These receptors lack a known antigen. Sample: cultured CD4+ T cells from blood, taken after SARS-CoV-2 vaccination. Every receptor here comes from a human donor with COVID-19.

The V call is TRBV6-1, the J call TRBJ2-3; the match to TRBD2 covers 8 bases. The CDR3 has 18 residues. Per germline, CDR1 MNHNS and CDR2 SASEGT. J gave up 0 bases and V 4 bases, and 12 bases lay outside the gene matches. The chain's CDR3 is CASSGTYSGTRSTDTQYF. CDR3 coding DNA: TGTGCCAGCAGTGGGACCTATTCCGGGACTAGAAGCACAGATACGCAGTATTTT.

This clonotype was counted only a few times. The chain uses TRBV19 and TRBJ2-3, with D perhaps TRBD1 or TRBD2 (5 bases each). This CDR3 is 17 amino acids long. Trimming stripped 4 bases from V and 2 bases from J, with 19 bases between. Germline CDR1 LNHDA, CDR2 SQIVND (reference sequence). DNA of the CDR3: TGTGCCAGTAGTAACCTACCACCGGGACGTAACACAGATACGCAGTATTTT. This codes for CASSNLPPGRNTDTQYF.

This clonotype was detected a few times. The rearrangement uses TRBV7-2 and TRBJ2-2, with TRBD1 identical over 7 bases. The junction had 3 bases not matched to a gene; V was cut back by 8 bases and J by 3 bases. The CDR3 loop spans 13 amino acids. Germline assignment: CDR1 SGHTA and CDR2 FQGNSA. In nucleotides, the CDR3 is TGTGCCAGCGGACAGGACCACACCGGGGAGCTGTTTTTT. Its translation: CASGQDHTGELFF.